One and the same sample provided the 13 T cell receptor beta chains below, sequenced in a study of cytomegalovirus exposure and HLA in healthy donors. The PCR contained 60 Vbeta and 13 Jbeta primers. The table came from immunoSEQ multiplex PCR; TCRdb's copy has only in-frame clones and leaves some out. The table shows some 57,000 clones, with approximately 70% occurring only once. The sample was PBMCs. Every receptor here comes from an older woman in good health and CMV-seropositive.

V usage is TRBV5-5 and J usage is TRBJ2-3; TRBD1 is a possible D gene (5 bases). This CDR3 is 14 amino acids long. The V gene lost 4 bases and the J gene lost 1 base, with 10 bases spanning the gap. Per germline, CDR1 SGHKS and CDR2 YYEKEE (reference sequence). DNA of the CDR3: TGTGCCAGCAGCCGAGTGACAGGCACAGATACGCAGTATTTT. Protein: CASSRVTGTDTQYF.

The J gene is TRBJ1-1, the V gene TRBV5-4, with D maybe TRBD1 (5 bases). V lost 4 bases, J lost 5 bases, and 12 bases lay in between. The length of the CDR3 is 13 residues. Per germline, CDR1 SGHNT and CDR2 YYREEE (reference sequence). For the CDR3, the DNA is TGTGCCAGCAGCATTCAGGGTAGGACTGAAGCTTTCTTT. Amino acid sequence: CASSIQGRTEAFF.

The V and J genes are TRBV7-9 and TRBJ1-1, with a tentative D call TRBD1 (6 bases). With 3 bases removed from V and 0 bases from J, the gap between germline ends came to 17 bases. CDR3 size: 17 residues. Per germline, CDR1 SEHNR and CDR2 FQNEAQ (reference sequence). The chain's CDR3 is CASSFSPPGHMNTEAFF. The CDR3, as DNA: TGTGCCAGCAGCTTTTCCCCCCCGGGACACATGAACACTGAAGCTTTCTTT.

The chain combines TRBV19 with TRBJ1-2; 8 positions match TRBD1. Germline CDR1 LNHDA, CDR2 SQIVND (reference sequence). The V and J ends lost 3 bases and 3 bases, in that order; junction bases with no gene match: 6. CDR3 length: 15 amino acids. For the CDR3, the DNA is TGTGCCAGTAGTATCGCGTCAGGGGGCGACTATGGCTACACCTTC. Its protein product is CASSIASGGDYGYTF.

The gene calls are TRBV18 and TRBJ2-3; 9 positions match TRBD2. CDR1 is KGHSH, CDR2 LQKENI, per germline. The ends lost 3 bases at V and 11 bases at J; junction bases unmatched: 3. The CDR3 covers 12 residues. The CDR3, as DNA: TGTGCCAGCTCACCCGCGGGGGGGGAGCAGTATTTT. Amino acid sequence: CASSPAGGEQYF.

The chain links TRBV25-1 to TRBJ2-1; weak D call: TRBD2 (6 bases). V was cut by 3 bases and J by 6 bases, with 15 bases left in between. Germline values: CDR1 MGHDK, CDR2 SYGVNS. The CDR3 is 15 residues long. The CDR3 region is CASSDLADFSNEQFF. The CDR3 coding sequence is TGTGCCAGCAGTGATTTAGCGGATTTTAGCAATGAGCAGTTCTTC.

V is TRBV6-5 and J is TRBJ1-5; 7 nucleotides agree with TRBD1. V shed 6 bases and J 7 bases; nucleotides not matched to a gene: 6. CDR3 length: 13 residues. Germline V lookup: CDR1 MNHEY, CDR2 SVGAGI. The CDR3: CASRVDRAQPQHF. The CDR3 DNA follows: TGTGCCAGCAGGGTCGACAGGGCCCAGCCCCAGCATTTT.

The V and J genes are TRBV4-3 and TRBJ2-7; 7 bases match TRBD2. Germline V gene sequence: CDR1 LGHNA, CDR2 YSLEER. V lost 0 bases, J lost 1 base, and 12 bases stayed unmatched. CDR3 length: 18 residues. CDR3 nucleotides: TGCGCCAGCAGCCAAGATCTCGGGACTACCCTAAGTTCCTACGAGCAGTACTTC. This translates into CASSQDLGTTLSSYEQYF.

This chain connects TRBV7-2 to TRBJ2-7; TRBD1 matches at 8 bases. Germline V lookup: CDR1 SGHTA, CDR2 FQGNSA. The CDR3 consists of 15 residues. Trimming removed 1 base from V and 7 bases from J; junction bases left unmatched: 9. CDR3 amino acids: CASSLVTQGAKEQYF. For the CDR3, the DNA is TGTGCCAGCAGCTTAGTGACCCAGGGGGCGAAGGAGCAGTACTTC.

The gene calls are TRBV27 and TRBJ1-2; 8 bases line up with TRBD1. CDR1 is MNHEY and CDR2 is SMNVEV in the germline V gene (reference sequence). This CDR3 comprises 17 residues. The trim removed 5 bases at V and 0 bases at J, leaving 11 bases unmatched. CDR3 in DNA: TGTGCCAGCAGTCTCCATCCAGGGGGCGCAACTAACTATGGCTACACCTTC. It is translated as CASSLHPGGATNYGYTF.

The chain joins TRBV5-1 to TRBJ2-1, with D perhaps TRBD1 (5 bases). CDR3 length: 15 amino acids. V was clipped by 4 bases and J by 5 bases, with 16 bases between them. The germline V gene has CDR1 SGHRS and CDR2 YFSETQ. CDR3 bases: TGCGCCAGCAGCGAGGACATGACGAAGCACAATGAGCAGTTCTTC. Translating it yields CASSEDMTKHNEQFF.

Comment on this clone: Distinct nucleotide sequences in the sample also encode this CDR3. The V and J genes are TRBV10-3 and TRBJ1-3, with TRBD1 identical over 10 bases. Per the germline V gene, CDR1 is ENHRY and CDR2 is SYGVKD. J lost 7 bases, V lost 4 bases, and 1 base had no gene match. This CDR3 region has 13 residues. CDR3 region: CAISGGQGNTIYF. The CDR3 nucleotides are TGTGCCATCAGTGGGGGACAGGGGAACACCATATATTTT.

V is TRBV13 and J is TRBJ1-2; the match to TRBD1 covers 8 bases. V gave up 5 bases and J gave up 4 bases; unmatched junction bases: 3. Germline values: CDR1 PRHDT, CDR2 FYEKMQ (reference sequence). There are 13 residues in the CDR3. This CDR3 reads CASSVGQAYGYTF. As DNA, the CDR3 is TGTGCCAGCAGCGTGGGACAGGCCTATGGCTACACCTTC.